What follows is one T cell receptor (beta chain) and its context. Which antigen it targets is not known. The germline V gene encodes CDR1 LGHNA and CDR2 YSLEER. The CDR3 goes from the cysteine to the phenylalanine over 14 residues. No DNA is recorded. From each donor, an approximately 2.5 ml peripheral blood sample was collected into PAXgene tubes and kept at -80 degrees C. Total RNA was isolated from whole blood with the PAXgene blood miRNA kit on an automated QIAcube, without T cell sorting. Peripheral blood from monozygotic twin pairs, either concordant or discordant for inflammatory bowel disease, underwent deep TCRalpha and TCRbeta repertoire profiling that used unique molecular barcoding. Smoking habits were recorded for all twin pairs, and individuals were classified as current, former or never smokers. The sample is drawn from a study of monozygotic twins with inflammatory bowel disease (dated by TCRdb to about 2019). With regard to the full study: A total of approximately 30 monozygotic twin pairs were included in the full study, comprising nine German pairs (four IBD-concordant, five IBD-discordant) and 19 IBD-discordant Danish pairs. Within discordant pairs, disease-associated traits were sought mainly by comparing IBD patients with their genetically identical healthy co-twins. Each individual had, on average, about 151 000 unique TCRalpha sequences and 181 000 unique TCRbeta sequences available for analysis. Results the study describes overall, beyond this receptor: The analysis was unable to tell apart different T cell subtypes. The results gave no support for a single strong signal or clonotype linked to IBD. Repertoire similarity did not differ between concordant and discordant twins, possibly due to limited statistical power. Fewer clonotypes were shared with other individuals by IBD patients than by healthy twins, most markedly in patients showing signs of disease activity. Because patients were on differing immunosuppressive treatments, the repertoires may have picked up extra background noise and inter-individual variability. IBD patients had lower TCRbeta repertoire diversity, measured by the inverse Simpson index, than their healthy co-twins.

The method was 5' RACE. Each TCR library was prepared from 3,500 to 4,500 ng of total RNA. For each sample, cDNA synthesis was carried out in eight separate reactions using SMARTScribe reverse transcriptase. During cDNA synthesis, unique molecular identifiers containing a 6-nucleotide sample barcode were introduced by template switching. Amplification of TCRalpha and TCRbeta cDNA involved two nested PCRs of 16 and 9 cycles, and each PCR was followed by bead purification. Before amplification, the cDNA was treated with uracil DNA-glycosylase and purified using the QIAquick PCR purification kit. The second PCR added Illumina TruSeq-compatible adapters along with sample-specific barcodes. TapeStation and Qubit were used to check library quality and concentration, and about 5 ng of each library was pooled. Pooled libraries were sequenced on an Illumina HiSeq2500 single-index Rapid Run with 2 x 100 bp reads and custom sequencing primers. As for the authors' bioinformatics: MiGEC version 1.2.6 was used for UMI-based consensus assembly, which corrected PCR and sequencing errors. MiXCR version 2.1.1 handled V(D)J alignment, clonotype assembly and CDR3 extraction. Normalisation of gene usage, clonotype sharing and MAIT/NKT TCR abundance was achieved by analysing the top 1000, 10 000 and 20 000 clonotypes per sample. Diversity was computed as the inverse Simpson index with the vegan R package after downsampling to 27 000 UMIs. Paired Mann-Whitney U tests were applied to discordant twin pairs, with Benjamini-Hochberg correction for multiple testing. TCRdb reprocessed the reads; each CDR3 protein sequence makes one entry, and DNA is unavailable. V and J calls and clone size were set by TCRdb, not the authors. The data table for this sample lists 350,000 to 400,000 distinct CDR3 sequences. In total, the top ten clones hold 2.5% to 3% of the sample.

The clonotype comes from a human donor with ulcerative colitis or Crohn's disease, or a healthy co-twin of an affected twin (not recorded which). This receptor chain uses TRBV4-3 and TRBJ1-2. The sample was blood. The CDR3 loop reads CASSQDKGNYGYTF.